These 24 T cell receptor beta chains originate from one sample sequenced in a study of blood T cell repertoires in COVID-19. Data came from immunoSEQ multiplex PCR; TCRdb stores just in-frame clones and leaves some out. The table shows some 360,000 clones, with 80% to 90% occurring only once. What was sequenced was peripheral blood. The receptors originated from a woman aged 60-70 years with COVID-19, enrolled during active disease.

V and J are TRBV20-1 and TRBJ1-5; D is ambiguous. The CDR3 is made up of 14 amino acids. V was trimmed by 3 bases and J by 2 bases, leaving 11 bases between them. CDR1 DFQATT and CDR2 SNEGSKA come from the germline V gene (reference sequence). CDR3 DNA: TGCAGTGCTAGTTCGGGTTTGGGCAATCAGCCCCAGCATTTT. It specifies CSASSGLGNQPQHF.

The chain carries TRBV28 and TRBJ1-2; D is unclear. In germline, CDR1 is MDHEN, CDR2 SYDVKM. V was pared by 2 bases and J by 1 base, with 11 bases between. This CDR3 has 15 amino acids. The CDR3 DNA reads TGTGCCAGCAGTTTAGGGCAGCTCTTTAACTATGGCTACACCTTC. This encodes CASSLGQLFNYGYTF.

The chain links TRBV24-1 to TRBJ1-3; possible D gene TRBD1, 6 bases. V was clipped by 4 bases and J by 0 bases, with 9 bases between them. Per germline, CDR1 KGHDR and CDR2 SFDVKD. This CDR3 has 15 amino acids. This CDR3 is CATSETGSSGNTIYF. DNA for the CDR3: TGTGCCACCAGTGAAACAGGGTCCTCTGGAAACACCATATATTTT.

CDR3 DNA sequence: TGTGCCAGCAGCCAAGATCAGGCGGGCGAAGAGACCCAGTACTTC. Its protein product is CASSQDQAGEETQYF. The V gene is TRBV4-2, the J gene TRBJ2-5, with D maybe TRBD2 (5 bases). The CDR3 consists of 15 residues. Germline CDR1 and CDR2: LGHNA and YNFKEQ. Trimming left V 0 bases short and J 3 bases short, with 11 bases between.

V gene TRBV24-1 combines with J gene TRBJ2-1; 8 bases are a match to TRBD1. CDR3 length: 17 residues. Trimming took 2 bases from V and 7 from J; bases not matched to a gene: 12. Per the germline V gene, CDR1 is KGHDR and CDR2 is SFDVKD. CDR3 DNA sequence: TGTGCCACCAGTGATTCCCCGGACAGGGCGTCACGGAATGAGCAGTTCTTC. It is translated as CATSDSPDRASRNEQFF.

The chain recombines TRBV2 with TRBJ2-3; D may be TRBD2 (5 bases). This CDR3 region has 15 residues. Trimming cost V 2 bases and J 6 bases, with 15 bases left between them. Germline CDR1 and CDR2: SNHLY and FYNNEI. The CDR3 sequence is CASSELARAWDTQYF. CDR3 in DNA: TGTGCCAGCAGTGAACTAGCCCGGGCCTGGGATACGCAGTATTTT.

The chain combines TRBV12-3 or TRBV12-4 with TRBJ1-2; D might be TRBD1 (5 bases). With 6 bases removed from V and 8 bases from J, the gap between germline ends came to 16 bases. The CDR3 is 13 residues long. The DNA of the CDR3 is TGTGCCAGCAGCCGATTGGGGCAGGCCGGCTACACCTTC. Encoded protein: CASSRLGQAGYTF.

The chain recombines TRBV7-9 with TRBJ1-4; 8 bases fit TRBD1. The CDR3 covers 12 residues. Germline CDR1 SEHNR, CDR2 FQNEAQ (reference sequence). The V and J ends lost 2 bases and 17 bases, in that order; junction bases with no gene match: 7. The DNA for the CDR3 is TGTGCCAGCAGCTTAAACGACAGGGGAGCATTTTTT. Translation: CASSLNDRGAFF.

The chain is built from TRBV28 and TRBJ2-7; a possible D gene is TRBD1 (6 bases). The CDR3 runs to 12 residues. The germline gives CDR1 MDHEN, CDR2 SYDVKM. V was pared by 6 bases and J by 7 bases, with 13 bases between. CDR3 region: CASSWGHREQYF. The CDR3 DNA sequence: TGTGCCAGCAGCTGGGGACATCGAGAGCAGTACTTC.

The chain combines TRBV4-2 with TRBJ1-1, with a possible D match to TRBD1 (6 bases). Germline-derived CDR1 and CDR2 are LGHNA and YNFKEQ. The V end was cut by 1 base, the J end by 1 base, with 13 bases between. There are 16 residues in the CDR3. CDR3 nucleotide sequence: TGTGCCAGCAGCCAAGGGTTGCGGACAGCGAACACTGAAGCTTTCTTT. Protein: CASSQGLRTANTEAFF.

Only a few counts were recorded for this clone. The chain combines TRBV5-1 with TRBJ1-3; D is ambiguous. CDR1 SGHRS and CDR2 YFSETQ come from the germline V gene. V dropped 0 bases and J dropped 4 bases, with 5 bases sitting between them. This CDR3 has 13 amino acids. The DNA for the CDR3 is TGCGCCAGCAGCTTGGACATGGGAAACACCATATATTTT. Its protein is CASSLDMGNTIYF.

This chain connects TRBV27 to TRBJ1-1; tentative D call: TRBD1 (6 bases). The ends were cut back, 4 bases at V and 1 base at J, with 10 bases in the middle. CDR3 length equals 14 residues. Germline V gives CDR1 MNHEY, CDR2 SMNVEV (reference sequence). The CDR3 here is CASSSQGGNTEAFF. As DNA, the CDR3 is TGTGCCAGCAGTTCCCAAGGGGGGAACACTGAAGCTTTCTTT.

The chain employs TRBV27 and TRBJ1-2; TRBD1 matches 8 bases. The CDR3 is made up of 14 amino acids. Germline CDR1 and CDR2: MNHEY and SMNVEV (reference sequence). Unmatched junction bases numbered 5, after V lost 3 bases and J lost 5 bases. The CDR3: CASSFGGTGYGYTF. CDR3 DNA: TGTGCCAGCAGTTTTGGCGGGACAGGTTATGGCTACACCTTC.

The genes are TRBV15 and TRBJ1-3; D is possibly TRBD1 (5 bases). With 2 bases removed from V and 0 bases from J, the gap between germline ends came to 17 bases. This CDR3 comprises 18 residues. The V gene's germline CDR1 is LNHNV and CDR2 YYDKDF (reference sequence). For the CDR3, the DNA is TGTGCCACCAGCAGACCAACCCGGGGGTCTTACTCTGGAAACACCATATATTTT. Protein product: CATSRPTRGSYSGNTIYF.

The CDR3 sequence is CASSPLTSLKETQYF. Written as DNA, the CDR3 is TGTGCCAGCTCACCTTTGACTAGTTTAAAAGAGACCCAGTACTTC. This rearrangement joins TRBV18 to TRBJ2-5, with D perhaps matching TRBD2 (6 bases). CDR1 and CDR2 (germline): KGHSH, LQKENI. Trimming pared 3 bases from V and 3 bases from J, leaving 14 bases between. CDR3 size: 15 residues.

For the CDR3, the DNA is TGTGCCAGCAGCGCCGCTGAGCGGACGGGCTACACCTTC. It is translated as CASSAAERTGYTF. The chain recombines TRBV9 with TRBJ1-2; D remains unclear. CDR1 is SGDLS, CDR2 YYNGEE, per germline. The CDR3 covers 13 residues. Deletions cut 3 bases from V and 8 bases from J, with 14 bases between.

The chain couples TRBV6-5 to TRBJ1-1; 8 bases map to TRBD1. The V and J ends lost 8 bases and 1 base, in that order; junction bases with no gene match: 6. Germline loops: CDR1 MNHEY, CDR2 SVGAGI. The CDR3 consists of 14 residues. The CDR3 bases are TGTGCCAGCGTTAAGGGGACAGGGAACACTGAAGCTTTCTTT. Protein product: CASVKGTGNTEAFF.

This sequence joins TRBV28 and TRBJ1-5; 10 bases are a match to TRBD1. V lost 5 bases and J lost 5; bases outside the gene matches: 6. Germline V CDR1 and CDR2: MDHEN, SYDVKM. This CDR3 is built from 15 residues. DNA for the CDR3: TGTGCCAGCAGTCGCCCTGGACAGGGGGATCAGCCCCAGCATTTT. It is translated as CASSRPGQGDQPQHF.

V and J are TRBV5-5 and TRBJ2-5, with D maybe TRBD2 (6 bases). The germline V and J ends were trimmed by 4 bases and 5 bases, with 18 bases remaining between them. The CDR3 totals 15 residues. CDR1 SGHKS and CDR2 YYEKEE come from the germline V gene (reference sequence). The CDR3: CASSGGRTKGETQYF. DNA for the CDR3: TGTGCCAGCAGCGGGGGAAGGACTAAAGGGGAGACCCAGTACTTC. Supplemented by reference TRBV5-5 and TRBJ2-5, the full variable domain reads DAGVTQSPTHLIKTRGQQVTLRCSPISGHKSVSWYQQVLGQGPQFIFQYYEKEERGRGNFPDRFSARQFPNYSSELNVNALLLGDSALYLCASSGGRTKGETQYFGPGTRLLVL.

The chain uses TRBV12-3 or TRBV12-4 and TRBJ2-7, with 7 bases fitting TRBD2. The CDR3 spans 12 residues. After removal of 6 bases from V and 2 bases from J, the junction contained 1 base not matched to a gene. CDR3 coding DNA: TGTGCCAGCAGCCGGGGGGCCTACGAGCAGTACTTC. Its protein product is CASSRGAYEQYF.

This clone was seen just once. J is TRBJ1-3 and V is TRBV3-1 (or the pseudogene TRBV3-2); TRBD1 is a possible D gene (6 bases). Trimming removed 6 bases from V and 2 bases from J, with 14 bases in between. Per germline, CDR1 LGHDT and CDR2 YNNKEL (reference sequence). The CDR3 consists of 15 residues. The CDR3 nucleotides read TGTGCCAGCAGTCTCCGAGGGGGGGCTGGAAACACCATATATTTT. Translated, it gives CASSLRGGAGNTIYF.

J is TRBJ2-7 and V is TRBV4-1; TRBD2 aligns across 10 bases. This CDR3 has 15 amino acids. With V trimmed by 2 bases and J by 3 bases, 4 bases remained unmatched. CDR1 is MGHRA and CDR2 is YSYEKL in the germline V gene. In DNA form, the CDR3 reads TGCGCCAGCAGCCAAAAAAGCGGGGGGGACTACGAGCAGTACTTC. Protein: CASSQKSGGDYEQYF.

The chain has TRBV18 and TRBJ1-1; TRBD1 matches at 11 bases. The germline V gene encodes CDR1 KGHSH and CDR2 LQKENI. The CDR3 totals 15 residues. Trimming removed 3 bases from V and 5 bases from J; junction bases left unmatched: 5. The chain's CDR3 is CASSPLGQGATEAFF. The CDR3, as DNA: TGTGCCAGCTCACCTTTAGGACAGGGGGCGACTGAAGCTTTCTTT.

The chain couples TRBV19 to TRBJ2-1, with TRBD1 identical over 7 bases. CDR1 and CDR2 (germline): LNHDA, SQIVND (reference sequence). CDR3 length: 17 residues. With V trimmed by 8 bases and J by 2 bases, 15 bases remained unmatched. The CDR3 nucleotides read TGTGCCAGTCGACGACAGGGAGAAGGAAAAGCCTACAATGAGCAGTTCTTC. Residues: CASRRQGEGKAYNEQFF.